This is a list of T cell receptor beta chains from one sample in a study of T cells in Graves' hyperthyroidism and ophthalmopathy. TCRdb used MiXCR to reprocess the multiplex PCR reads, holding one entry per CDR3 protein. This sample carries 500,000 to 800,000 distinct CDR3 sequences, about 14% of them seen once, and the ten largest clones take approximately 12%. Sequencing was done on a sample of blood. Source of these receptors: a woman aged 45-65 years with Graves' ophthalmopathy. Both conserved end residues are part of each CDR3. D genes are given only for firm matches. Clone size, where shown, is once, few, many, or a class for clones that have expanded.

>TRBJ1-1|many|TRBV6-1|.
CASSEVWGSTEAFF
TGTGCCAGCAGTGAAGTTTGGGGATCCACTGAAGCTTTCTTT
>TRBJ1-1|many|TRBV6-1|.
CASTVGGDLMTEAFF
TGTGCCAGCACCGTAGGAGGGGACCTAATGACTGAAGCTTTCTTT
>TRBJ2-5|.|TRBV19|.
CASSIGFQETQYF
TGTGCCAGTAGTATTGGATTCCAGGAGACCCAGTACTTC
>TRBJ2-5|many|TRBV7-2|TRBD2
CASSLVGGGAQETQYF
TGTGCCAGCAGCTTAGTGGGCGGGGGGGCCCAAGAGACCCAGTACTTC
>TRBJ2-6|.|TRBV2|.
CASSSRGQHSGANVLTF
TGTGCCAGCTCATCACGGGGGCAGCACTCTGGGGCCAACGTCCTGACTTTC
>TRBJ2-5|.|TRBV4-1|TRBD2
CASSQAGGHETQYF
TGCGCCAGCAGCCAAGCGGGAGGGCACGAGACCCAGTACTTC
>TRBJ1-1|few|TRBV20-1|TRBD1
CSARSPQGADTEAFF
TGCAGTGCTAGAAGTCCCCAGGGGGCGGACACTGAAGCTTTCTTT
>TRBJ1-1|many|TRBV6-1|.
CASGPGAANTEAFF
TGTGCCAGCGGCCCTGGCGCCGCGAACACTGAAGCTTTCTTT
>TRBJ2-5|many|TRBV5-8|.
CASSWGFEETQYF
TGTGCCAGCAGCTGGGGATTCGAAGAGACCCAGTACTTC
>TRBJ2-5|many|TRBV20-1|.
CSARDNLAQETQYF
TGCAGTGCTAGAGATAACCTAGCCCAAGAGACCCAGTACTTC
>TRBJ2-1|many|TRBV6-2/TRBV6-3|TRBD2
CASSYSRLAAYNEQFF
TGTGCCAGCAGTTACTCGAGGCTAGCGGCCTACAATGAGCAGTTCTTC
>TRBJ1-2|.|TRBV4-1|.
CASSQGLWGNCTF
TGCGCCAGCAGCCAAGGTCTCTGGGGGAACTGCACCTTC
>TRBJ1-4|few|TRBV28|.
CASSSLGLNEKLFF
TGTGCCAGCAGTTCCCTAGGGCTTAATGAAAAACTGTTTTTT
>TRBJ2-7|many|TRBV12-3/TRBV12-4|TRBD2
CASRANAGGTYEQYF
TGTGCCAGCAGGGCCAACGCGGGAGGTACCTACGAGCAGTACTTC
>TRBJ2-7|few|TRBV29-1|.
CSVGQPSYEQYF
TGCAGCGTTGGCCAGCCGAGCTACGAGCAGTACTTC
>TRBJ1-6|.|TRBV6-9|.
CASSYRENSPLHF
TGTGCCAGCAGTTACCGGGAGAATTCACCCCTCCACTTT
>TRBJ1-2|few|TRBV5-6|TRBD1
CASSFTDRGDNYGYTF
TGTGCCAGCAGCTTTACGGACAGGGGGGACAACTATGGCTACACCTTC
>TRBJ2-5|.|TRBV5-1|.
CASSFWVLYQETQYF
TGCGCCAGCAGCTTTTGGGTGTTGTACCAAGAGACCCAGTACTTC
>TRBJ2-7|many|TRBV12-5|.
CASGLGTSHLGSSYEQYF
TGTGCTAGTGGTTTGGGAACGTCACATCTGGGGAGCTCCTACGAGCAGTACTTC
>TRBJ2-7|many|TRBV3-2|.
CASSQDRQSYEQYF
TGTGCCAGCAGCCAAGATAGGCAATCCTACGAGCAGTACTTC
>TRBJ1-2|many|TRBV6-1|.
CASSATGMAVNGYTF
TGTGCCAGCAGTGCTACAGGGATGGCCGTAAATGGCTACACCTTC
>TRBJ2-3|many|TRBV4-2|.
CASSQGSPDTDTQYF
TGTGCCAGCAGCCAAGGTTCGCCAGACACAGATACGCAGTATTTT
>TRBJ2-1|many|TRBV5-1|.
CASSLRLDAYNEQFF
TGCGCCAGCAGCTTACGACTAGACGCCTACAATGAGCAGTTCTTC
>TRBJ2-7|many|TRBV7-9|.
CASSETAYEQYF
TGTGCCAGCAGCGAGACAGCCTACGAGCAGTACTTC
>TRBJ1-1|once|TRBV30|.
CASLYETTEAFF
TGTGCCTCCCTGTATGAGACCACTGAAGCTTTCTTT
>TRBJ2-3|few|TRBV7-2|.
CASSPSGRPDTQYF
TGTGCCAGCAGCCCCTCTGGGAGACCAGATACGCAGTATTTT
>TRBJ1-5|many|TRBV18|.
CASSPSAGLSNQPQHF
TGTGCCAGCTCACCATCGGCAGGACTTAGCAATCAGCCCCAGCATTTT
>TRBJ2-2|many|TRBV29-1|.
CSVGGLLNTGELFF
TGCAGCGTTGGTGGCTTATTGAACACCGGGGAGCTGTTTTTT
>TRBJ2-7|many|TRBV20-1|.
CSASDSPISYEQYF
TGCAGTGCTTCGGACAGCCCAATCTCCTACGAGCAGTACTTC
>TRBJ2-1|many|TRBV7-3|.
CASSLTAGYDEQFF
TGTGCCAGCAGCTTAACTGCGGGGTATGATGAGCAGTTCTTC
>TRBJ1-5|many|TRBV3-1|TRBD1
CASSQQGGNQPQHF
TGTGCCAGCAGCCAACAGGGGGGCAATCAGCCCCAGCATTTT
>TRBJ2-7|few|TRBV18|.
CASSQKQGSTYEQYF
TGTGCCAGCTCACAAAAACAGGGTTCCACCTACGAGCAGTACTTC
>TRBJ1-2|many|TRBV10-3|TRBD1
CATNTGAHGYTF
TGTGCCACCAACACAGGGGCGCATGGCTACACCTTC
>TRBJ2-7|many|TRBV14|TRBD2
CASSHPSGNYEQYF
TGTGCCAGCAGCCACCCTAGCGGAAACTACGAGCAGTACTTC
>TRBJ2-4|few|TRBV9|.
CASSAGGNVGIQYF
TGTGCCAGCAGCGCCGGGGGCAATGTAGGCATTCAGTACTTC
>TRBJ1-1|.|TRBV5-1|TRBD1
CASSLMTGGAGEAFF
TGCGCCAGCAGCCTCATGACAGGGGGCGCCGGTGAAGCTTTCTTT
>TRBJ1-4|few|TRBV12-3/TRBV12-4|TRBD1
CASSLGADRGAEKLFF
TGTGCCAGCAGTTTAGGGGCCGACAGGGGGGCTGAAAAACTGTTTTTT
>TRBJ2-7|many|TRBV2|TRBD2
CASSEAPPERGSPYEQYF
TGTGCCAGCAGTGAAGCGCCCCCGGAGCGGGGGTCCCCCTACGAGCAGTACTTC
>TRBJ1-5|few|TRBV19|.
CASSIVDQPQHF
TGTGCCAGTAGTATAGTTGACCAGCCCCAGCATTTT
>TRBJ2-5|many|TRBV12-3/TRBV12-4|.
CASSLRVGETQYF
TGTGCCAGCAGCTTGCGGGTGGGAGAGACCCAGTACTTC
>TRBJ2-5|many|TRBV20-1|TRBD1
CSARGGWTGQETQYF
TGCAGTGCTAGAGGAGGTTGGACAGGGCAAGAGACCCAGTACTTC
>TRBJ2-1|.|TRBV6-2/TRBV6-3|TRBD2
CASSYGLAGGNNEQFF
TGTGCCAGCAGTTACGGACTAGCGGGTGGTAACAATGAGCAGTTCTTC
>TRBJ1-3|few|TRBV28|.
CASSGRTSGNTIYF
TGTGCCAGCAGCGGACGGACCTCTGGAAACACCATATATTTT
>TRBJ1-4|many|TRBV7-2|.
CASSFQGASEKLFF
TGTGCCAGCAGCTTTCAAGGGGCCAGTGAAAAACTGTTTTTT
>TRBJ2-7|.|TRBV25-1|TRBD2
CASSPYAGGPGEQYF
TGTGCCAGCAGCCCCTACGCGGGAGGGCCCGGCGAGCAGTACTTC
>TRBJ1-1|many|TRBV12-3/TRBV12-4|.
CASTERVSTEAFF
TGTGCCAGCACAGAGAGGGTTAGCACTGAAGCTTTCTTT
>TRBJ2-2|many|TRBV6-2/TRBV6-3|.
CASSTFPTGELFF
TGTGCCAGCAGCACCTTCCCGACCGGGGAGCTGTTTTTT
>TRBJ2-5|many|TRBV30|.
CAWSVEGEDSGRGYF
TGTGCCTGGAGTGTAGAGGGTGAGGACAGCGGTCGGGGGTACTTC
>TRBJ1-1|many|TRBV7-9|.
CASSFSQMNTEAFF
TGTGCCAGCAGCTTCTCCCAGATGAACACTGAAGCTTTCTTT
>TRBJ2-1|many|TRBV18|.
CASSGGASYNEQFF
TGTGCCAGCTCAGGGGGGGCTTCCTACAATGAGCAGTTCTTC
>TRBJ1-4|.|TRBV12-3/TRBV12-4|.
CASSPREGREKLFF
TGTGCCAGCAGTCCCCGAGAGGGGAGGGAAAAACTGTTTTTT
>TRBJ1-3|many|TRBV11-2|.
CASSPTGNTIYF
TGTGCCAGCAGCCCGACTGGAAACACCATATATTTT
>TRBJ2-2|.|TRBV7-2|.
CASSRGGIGELFF
TGTGCCAGCAGCCGGGGTGGAATCGGGGAGCTGTTTTTT
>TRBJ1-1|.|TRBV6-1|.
CASKGRLNTEAFF
TGTGCCAGCAAGGGGAGGTTGAACACTGAAGCTTTCTTT
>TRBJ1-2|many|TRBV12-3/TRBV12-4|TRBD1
CASSLGTANYGYTF
TGTGCCAGCAGTCTAGGGACAGCTAACTATGGCTACACCTTC